These T cell receptor beta chains were read from a single sample in a study of blood T cell repertoires in COVID-19. Sequencing was performed with immunoSEQ multiplex PCR; in TCRdb, only in-frame clones are kept and a portion is missing. This sample has 95,000 to 110,000 clones, with approximately 84% found just once. The sequenced material came from peripheral blood. Every receptor here comes from a human donor in a cohort sampled during active COVID-19. Each CDR3 is given with its conserved first and last residue. The D gene is left open where the match is weak. Clone sizes are given selectively: once, few, many, or a class where the clone is expanded.

D	J	size	V	CDR3	DNA
NA	TRBJ1-1	NA	TRBV28	CASTRGAEGDTEAFF	TGTGCCAGCACCCGAGGGGCCGAGGGGGACACTGAAGCTTTCTTT
TRBD2	TRBJ2-5	NA	TRBV5-4	CASTHRGGGGGETQYF	TGTGCCAGCACCCATCGAGGCGGGGGGGGTGGAGAGACCCAGTACTTC
TRBD2	TRBJ2-1	NA	TRBV2	CASSEAAGGRIEQFF	TGTGCCAGCAGTGAAGCGGCGGGGGGGAGGATTGAGCAGTTCTTC
TRBD1	TRBJ2-7	NA	TRBV10-3	CAISDGQGGYEQYF	TGTGCCATCAGTGACGGACAGGGGGGCTACGAGCAGTACTTC
NA	TRBJ1-5	NA	TRBV1	CTSRQTNQPQHF	TGCACCAGCAGACAGACAAATCAGCCCCAGCATTTT
NA	TRBJ2-7	NA	TRBV18	CASSPRAGQPYEQYF	TGTGCCAGCTCACCAAGGGCAGGACAACCTTACGAGCAGTACTTC
TRBD1	TRBJ1-4	NA	TRBV9	CASSPDLQGPRRNEKLFF	TGTGCCAGCAGCCCAGACCTACAGGGGCCGCGTCGTAATGAAAAACTGTTTTTT
TRBD2	TRBJ2-1	NA	TRBV28	CASSLAGRGYNEQFF	TGTGCCAGCTCTCTAGCGGGGAGGGGGTACAATGAGCAGTTCTTC
NA	TRBJ1-6	NA	TRBV18	CASSLSTGRGYSPLHF	TGTGCCAGCTCACTCTCGACGGGGAGGGGGTATTCACCCCTCCACTTT
NA	TRBJ1-4	NA	TRBV28	CASSLEQGYEKLFF	TGTGCCAGCAGTTTAGAACAGGGTTACGAAAAACTGTTTTTT
TRBD2	TRBJ2-5	once	TRBV3-1/TRBV3-2	CASSPLPSGVQETQYF	TGTGCCAGCAGCCCTCTCCCTAGCGGAGTACAAGAGACCCAGTACTTC
NA	TRBJ2-7	few	TRBV9	CASSVGTLVYEQYF	TGTGCCAGCAGCGTTGGGACACTAGTCTACGAGCAGTACTTC
TRBD2	TRBJ2-3	NA	TRBV5-1	CASSLGLAGISTDTQYF	TGCGCCAGCAGCTTGGGACTAGCGGGTATAAGCACAGATACGCAGTATTTT
TRBD1	TRBJ1-2	NA	TRBV7-6	CASSYMGQGTKGYTF	TGTGCCAGCAGCTATATGGGACAGGGGACAAAAGGCTACACCTTC
TRBD1	TRBJ1-2	once	TRBV2	CASSVRGTADGYTF	TGTGCCAGCAGTGTCCGAGGGACAGCTGATGGCTACACCTTC
NA	TRBJ1-6	NA	TRBV7-9	CASSDGRAGAYNSPLHF	TGTGCCAGCAGCGATGGGAGGGCGGGAGCCTATAATTCACCCCTCCACTTT
NA	TRBJ1-6	NA	TRBV27	CASSFGYANGSPLHF	TGTGCCAGCAGTTTCGGTTATGCAAATGGTTCACCCCTCCACTTT
NA	TRBJ1-5	NA	TRBV19	CASSWSPGGNQPQHF	TGTGCCAGTAGTTGGTCACCGGGGGGCAATCAGCCCCAGCATTTT
TRBD1	TRBJ1-2	NA	TRBV2	CASSEETGGYGYTF	TGTGCCAGCAGTGAGGAGACAGGGGGTTATGGCTACACCTTC
NA	TRBJ1-1	few	TRBV20-1	CSASSAFF	TGCAGTGCTAGTTCGGCTTTCTTT
TRBD1	TRBJ1-2	NA	TRBV4-2	CASSQITDRGEILGPHNYGYTF	TGTGCCAGCAGCCAGATAACCGACAGGGGGGAAATCCTTGGTCCTCATAACTATGGCTACACCTTC
NA	TRBJ2-3	NA	TRBV29-1	CSVDILSTDTQYF	TGCAGCGTTGATATCCTTAGCACAGATACGCAGTATTTT
TRBD2	TRBJ2-7	NA	TRBV10-3	CAIRISGGEGQYF	TGTGCCATCAGGATATCGGGGGGGGAAGGGCAGTACTTC
TRBD2	TRBJ2-1	NA	TRBV5-1	CASSFGGSPWDEQFF	TGCGCCAGCAGCTTCGGCGGGAGCCCCTGGGATGAGCAGTTCTTC
TRBD1	TRBJ2-2	NA	TRBV3-1/TRBV3-2	CASTSDGTGAFLDTGELFF	TGTGCCAGCACCTCCGATGGGACAGGGGCGTTTCTCGACACCGGGGAGCTGTTTTTT
NA	TRBJ1-5	few	TRBV4-1	CASSQGRTGGIQPQHF	TGCGCCAGCAGCCAAGGCCGGACGGGGGGGATTCAGCCCCAGCATTTT
TRBD1	TRBJ2-3	NA	TRBV9	CASSVEGQGDVSQYF	TGTGCCAGCAGCGTAGAGGGACAGGGGGATGTATCTCAGTATTTT
TRBD1	TRBJ1-4	NA	TRBV7-9	CASSLGGQGLNEKLFF	TGTGCCAGCAGCTTAGGGGGACAGGGCCTTAATGAAAAACTGTTTTTT
NA	TRBJ1-1	NA	TRBV5-5	CASSTTGMNTEAFF	TGTGCCAGCAGCACGACAGGAATGAACACTGAAGCTTTCTTT